This T cell receptor beta chain was found in a study of T cells expressing NK-cell markers. TCRdb reprocessed the 5' RACE reads and reports one entry per CDR3 protein, with no DNA. This specimen shows approximately 170,000 distinct CDR3 sequences; the ten leading clones hold around 20%. This CDR3 is built from 14 residues. The V gene's germline CDR1 is WSHSY and CDR2 SAAADI. The sample was blood T cells: a sorted CD56 or NKG2C T cell subset, CD4+ or CD8+ T cells, or bulk PBMC T cells (not recorded which). The receptor comes from a man between 18 and 69 years old in good health. J is TRBJ1-1 and V is TRBV10-2. This CDR3 reads CASSSAFGGLDAFF.